This TCR beta chain comes out of a study of cytomegalovirus exposure and HLA in healthy donors. PCR employed 60 Vbeta and 13 Jbeta primers. Repertoires were generated with immunoSEQ multiplex PCR, while TCRdb's copy carries only in-frame clones and drops some. The table shows more than 150,000 clones, with around four fifths occurring only once. As regards this clone: Its antigen is unidentified.

Whole-study results and caveats: According to the study, about 180 TCR beta chains were cytomegalovirus-associated. In a later analysis, approximately 15,000 TCR beta sequences were associated with HLA alleles at 0.05 false discovery rate. Rare TCR sequences predominated, though certain public TCRs were found in many donors.

While unrecorded immune exposures were likely, the donors were nominally healthy when sampled. The CDR3 has 14 amino acids. Germline CDR1 reads LNHDA; CDR2 reads SQIVND (reference sequence). V was clipped by 5 bases and J by 3 bases, with 8 bases between them. This receptor was identified in a woman aged 50 to 60 in good health and CMV-seropositive. Sequenced material: PBMCs. The chain carries TRBV19 and TRBJ1-6; no definite D call. The CDR3: CASSADFYNSPLHF. DNA for the CDR3: TGTGCCAGTAGTGCGGACTTCTATAATTCACCCCTCCACTTT.